This TCR beta chain was observed in a study of CD8+CD57+ T cells in acquired aplastic anemia. Study background: An average of roughly 3 ug of DNA was obtained from sorted CD4+ and CD8+ cells. Regarding the study as a whole: Patients had roughly 29 CD8+ CDR3 sequences in common with controls (the shared set).

To note about this clonotype: Its antigen is unidentified.

TCR beta VDJ and CDR3 were profiled, and genomic DNA was the template. From the reads, TCRdb called clonotypes with MiXCR, one entry per CDR3 protein. The sample carries 62,000 or so distinct CDR3 sequences, roughly half recorded once. This CDR3 is built from 19 residues. The germline V gene has CDR1 SGHAT and CDR2 FQDESV (reference sequence). The sample consisted of sorted CD4+, CD8+, or CD8+CD57+ T cells (not recorded which) from PBMCs. This chain uses TRBV11-1 with TRBJ2-5, with D perhaps TRBD2 (5 bases). With the DNA end fitting TRBJ2-7 better, the J assignment may be wrong. This receptor was taken from a human donor in good health, serving as a control. CDR3 in DNA: TGTGCCAGCAGCTTACCCACGGCGAGAGGGCCGGTCGCGGCCTACGAGCAGTACTTC. Encoded protein: CASSLPTARGPVAAYEQYF.